The 9 T cell receptor beta chains listed next were all sequenced from one sample in a study of OX40 agonist ivuxolimab in advanced cancers. Using immunoSEQ multiplex PCR, the repertoire was profiled, and TCRdb retains in-frame clones only, with some absent. The sample lists approximately 58,000 clones, approximately 85% occurring once. This sample comprised CD4+ or CD8+ T cells sorted from blood, obtained in a trial of the OX40 agonist ivuxolimab. The origin of the receptors is an adult with an advanced solid tumor such as melanoma, head and neck, liver or kidney cancer.

This clone occurred once. This sequence joins TRBV9 and TRBJ1-5; a weak D match, TRBD1 (6 bases). Trimming shortened V by 3 bases and J by 8 bases, and 12 bases separated the two germline ends. The germline V gene encodes CDR1 SGDLS and CDR2 YYNGEE. This CDR3 is 13 amino acids long. The DNA for the CDR3 is TGTGCCAGCAGCGAGGGGGGGCTGGAGCCCCAGCATTTT. This codes for CASSEGGLEPQHF. The whole variable domain, filled in from reference TRBV9 and TRBJ1-5, reads DSGVTQTPKHLITATGQRVTLRCSPRSGDLSVYWYQQSLDQGLQFLIQYYNGEERAKGNILERFSAQQFPDLHSELNLSSLELGDSALYFCASSEGGLEPQHFGDGTRLSIL.

The J gene is TRBJ1-2, the V gene TRBV5-1; TRBD1 matches at 9 bases. CDR3 length: 14 amino acids. Germline-derived CDR1 and CDR2 are SGHRS and YFSETQ. Trimming took 4 bases from V and 11 from J; bases not matched to a gene: 12. CDR3 in amino acids: CASSIGQGQGRYTF. CDR3 in DNA: TGCGCCAGCAGCATAGGACAGGGACAGGGACGATACACCTTC.

The chain links TRBV7-2 to TRBJ1-1, with 10 bases identical to TRBD1. There are 17 residues in the CDR3. Trimming took 4 bases from V and 4 from J; bases not matched to a gene: 12. CDR1 and CDR2 (germline): SGHTA, FQGNSA. As DNA, the CDR3 is TGTGCCAGCAGCTATCGGGACAGGGGTCTAAGTGGCACTGAAGCTTTCTTT. Translated: CASSYRDRGLSGTEAFF.

The chain combines TRBV5-5 with TRBJ1-5; D possibly corresponds to TRBD1 (5 bases). This CDR3 is 13 amino acids long. Germline V lookup: CDR1 SGHKS, CDR2 YYEKEE (reference sequence). V was trimmed by 4 bases and J by 5 bases, leaving 10 bases between them. For the CDR3, the DNA is TGTGCCAGCAGCCTTTGGGGGGATCAGCCCCAGCATTTT. Protein: CASSLWGDQPQHF.

The V call is TRBV11-2, the J call TRBJ1-6; the D is unclear. CDR1 is SGHAT, CDR2 FQNNGV, per germline. V was clipped by 8 bases and J by 8 bases, with 16 bases between them. The CDR3 has 14 amino acids. The CDR3 is CASSFGSSYSPLHF. The CDR3 DNA sequence: TGTGCCAGCTCTTTCGGCAGTAGTTATTCACCCCTCCACTTT. Filled out from reference TRBV11-2 and TRBJ1-6, the complete variable domain reads EAGVAQSPRYKIIEKRQSVAFWCNPISGHATLYWYQQILGQGPKLLIQFQNNGVVDDSQLPKDRFSAERLKGVDSTLKIQPAKLEDSAVYLCASSFGSSYSPLHFGNGTRLTVT.

The rearrangement uses TRBV19 and TRBJ1-4, with 7 bases fitting TRBD1. CDR1 is LNHDA, CDR2 SQIVND, per germline (reference sequence). The CDR3 has 15 amino acids. V gave up 1 base and J gave up 4 bases; unmatched junction bases: 3. The CDR3 spells CASSIGQGFNEKLFF. The CDR3 nucleotides read TGTGCCAGTAGTATAGGACAGGGTTTTAATGAAAAACTGTTTTTT.

The chain joins TRBV7-2 to TRBJ2-3; D gene uncertain. The CDR3 length is 15 residues. The germline V gene has CDR1 SGHTA and CDR2 FQGNSA. V lost 8 bases and J lost 4, with 19 bases in between. The CDR3 region has the DNA TGTGCCAGCTCCGGGTCCCCCACGGTGGCAGATACGCAGTATTTT. This sequence encodes CASSGSPTVADTQYF.

As concerns this clone: This same CDR3 is encoded by further DNA sequences in the sample. This sequence joins TRBV7-2 and TRBJ1-1; D call uncertain. V was pared by 6 bases and J by 1 base, with 9 bases between. This CDR3 region has 13 residues. CDR1 SGHTA and CDR2 FQGNSA come from the germline V gene. The CDR3 sequence: CASSLERNTEAFF. The CDR3 coding sequence is TGTGCCAGCAGTTTGGAGCGGAACACTGAAGCTTTCTTT.

This chain joins TRBV2 and TRBJ2-7, with 8 nucleotides matching TRBD2. The CDR3 loop spans 14 amino acids. Germline trimming cut 6 bases from V and 5 bases from J; bases unmatched to any gene: 9. CDR1 is SNHLY, CDR2 FYNNEI, per germline. CDR3 loop: CASSPVTSDHEQYF. DNA for the CDR3: TGTGCCAGCAGCCCGGTGACTAGCGACCACGAGCAGTACTTC.